These 32 T cell receptor beta chains originate from one sample sequenced in a study of shared clonotypes between healthy human individuals. The repertoire was sequenced with immunoSEQ multiplex PCR; TCRdb's copy has only in-frame clones and lacks some. The sample consists of 2.3 million or so clones, 93% of them appearing once. Sequencing was done on a sample of naive CD4+ T cells from PBMCs. Subset meaning: CD45RA+ positively selected. All receptors come from a man between 18 and 29 years old in good health. Some clones in this sample may be carry-over from other donors' samples.

The V and J genes are TRBV9 and TRBJ1-2; 7 bases line up with TRBD1. Trimming took 6 bases from V and 2 from J; bases not matched to a gene: 13. The germline CDR1 and CDR2 sequences are SGDLS and YYNGEE. The length of the CDR3 is 16 residues. CDR3 nucleotides: TGTGCCAGCACTCGATTGGGGACAGCTCCGAACTATGGCTACACCTTC. Protein sequence: CASTRLGTAPNYGYTF.

A word on this clone: Different DNA sequences within this sample yield the same CDR3. The chain carries TRBV9 and TRBJ1-4; the match to TRBD1 covers 8 bases. The ends lost 2 bases at V and 6 bases at J; junction bases unmatched: 3. Germline V gives CDR1 SGDLS, CDR2 YYNGEE. This CDR3 has 14 residues. This chain's CDR3 is CASSVRGLDEKLFF. The CDR3 DNA is TGTGCCAGCAGCGTCAGGGGGCTCGATGAAAAACTGTTTTTT. The entire variable domain, with the rest obtained from reference TRBV9 and TRBJ1-4, is as follows: DSGVTQTPKHLITATGQRVTLRCSPRSGDLSVYWYQQSLDQGLQFLIQYYNGEERAKGNILERFSAQQFPDLHSELNLSSLELGDSALYFCASSVRGLDEKLFFGSGTQLSVL.

The chain couples TRBV4-1 to TRBJ1-5, with D possibly matching TRBD1 (5 bases). Between the trimmed V and J ends, which lost 0 bases and 4 bases, there was a span of 13 bases. In germline, CDR1 is MGHRA, CDR2 YSYEKL. This CDR3 contains 16 residues. CDR3 sequence reads: CASSQEGGGVNQPQHF. In nucleotides, the CDR3 is TGCGCCAGCAGCCAAGAGGGGGGGGGAGTAAATCAGCCCCAGCATTTT.

This clone was observed a single time. The CDR3 reads CASSPPGLTTGELFF. The CDR3, as DNA: TGTGCCAGCAGTCCGCCCGGACTCACTACCGGGGAGCTGTTTTTT. J is TRBJ2-2 and V is TRBV28, with D maybe TRBD2 (5 bases). The CDR3 has 15 residues. V was cut by 5 bases and J by 5 bases, with 15 bases left in between. Germline V CDR1 and CDR2: MDHEN, SYDVKM. Complete variable domain (other parts from reference TRBV28 and TRBJ2-2): DVKVTQSSRYLVKRTGEKVFLECVQDMDHENMFWYRQDPGLGLRLIYFSYDVKMKEKGDIPEGYSVSREKKERFSLILESASTNQTSMYLCASSPPGLTTGELFFGEGSRLTVL.

The gene calls are TRBV30 and TRBJ2-5; D might be TRBD2 (6 bases). Germline CDR1 and CDR2: GTSNPN and SVGIG (reference sequence). The CDR3 loop spans 13 amino acids. V gave up 2 bases and J gave up 7 bases, with 14 bases separating them. The CDR3 DNA reads TGTGCCTGGAGTCCCCGACTAGAGGGGACCCAGTACTTC. It is translated as CAWSPRLEGTQYF.

This clone was seen once. The rearrangement joins TRBV7-3 to TRBJ2-1, with 7 bases aligning to TRBD1. Germline trimming cut 1 base from V and 7 bases from J; bases unmatched to any gene: 13. The CDR3 is 17 amino acids. Germline V gene data show CDR1 as SGHTA and CDR2 as FQGTGA. DNA for the CDR3: TGTGCCAGCAGCTTAATCCCCGACAGGGTTACGCATAATGAGCAGTTCTTC. It codes for CASSLIPDRVTHNEQFF.

This chain connects TRBV30 to TRBJ2-1, with 7 bases matching TRBD2. Germline CDR1 GTSNPN, CDR2 SVGIG (reference sequence). The CDR3 consists of 19 residues. V trimming: 7 bases; J trimming: 3 bases; junction bases outside the gene matches: 24. This CDR3 is CASQMAHLGGSSNYNEQFF. The CDR3 nucleotides are TGTGCCTCTCAAATGGCCCACTTGGGAGGGAGTTCCAACTACAATGAGCAGTTCTTC.

The chain couples TRBV9 to TRBJ2-2, with a tentative D call TRBD1 (6 bases). CDR1 is SGDLS and CDR2 is YYNGEE in the germline V gene. This CDR3 has 17 residues. The ends were cut back, 4 bases at V and 5 bases at J, with 21 bases in the middle. CDR3 sequence reads: CASSQGRGSLETGELFF. The CDR3 region has the DNA TGTGCCAGCAGCCAAGGTAGGGGGAGCCTTGAGACCGGGGAGCTGTTTTTT. Looking up the rest from reference TRBV9 and TRBJ2-2 gives the full variable domain: DSGVTQTPKHLITATGQRVTLRCSPRSGDLSVYWYQQSLDQGLQFLIQYYNGEERAKGNILERFSAQQFPDLHSELNLSSLELGDSALYFCASSQGRGSLETGELFFGEGSRLTVL.

CDR3 coding DNA: TGTGCCAGCAGTTTATCCCAGGGGGCCTGGCAGCCCCAGCATTTT. Protein product: CASSLSQGAWQPQHF. This chain connects TRBV28 to TRBJ1-5; 8 nucleotides line up with TRBD1. The V gene end was trimmed by 1 base and the J gene end by 7 bases; junction bases not matched to a gene: 6. The CDR3 has 15 amino acids. Per the germline V gene, CDR1 is MDHEN and CDR2 is SYDVKM.

The table lists this clone with a count of one. The chain is built from TRBV7-6 and TRBJ1-1; 7 bases match TRBD1. The ends lost 5 bases at V and 0 bases at J; junction bases unmatched: 21. Germline V gene lookup returns CDR1 SGHVS and CDR2 FNYEAQ. This CDR3 comprises 20 residues. The CDR3 bases are TGTGCCAGCAGCGCGAAGTGGGACAGCCCAACGGGAATTATGAACACTGAAGCTTTCTTT. It translates to CASSAKWDSPTGIMNTEAFF.

The chain employs TRBV6-5 and TRBJ1-2, with 11 bases matching TRBD1. CDR3 size: 15 residues. Germline-derived CDR1 and CDR2 are MNHEY and SVGAGI. V gave up 6 bases and J gave up 4 bases; unmatched junction bases: 7. The CDR3 region has the DNA TGTGCCAGCAGACAGGGACAGGGGGATAGCTATGGCTACACCTTC. It codes for CASRQGQGDSYGYTF.

This chain uses TRBV2 with TRBJ2-1, with 11 bases lining up with TRBD2. Unmatched junction bases numbered 11, after V lost 5 bases and J lost 8 bases. The CDR3 totals 16 residues. CDR1 and CDR2 from the germline V gene are SNHLY and FYNNEI. DNA for the CDR3: TGTGCCAGCAGTACCCGAGGTAGCGGGAGGGTATATGAGCAGTTCTTC. It encodes CASSTRGSGRVYEQFF.

This clone was detected a few times. The rearrangement joins TRBV4-3 to TRBJ1-1, with D hard to call. V was trimmed by 0 bases and J by 6 bases, leaving 8 bases between them. The germline CDR1 and CDR2 sequences are LGHNA and YSLEER. CDR3 size: 13 residues. The CDR3 protein is CASSQDISSEAFF. The CDR3 coding sequence is TGCGCCAGCAGCCAAGACATCAGTTCTGAAGCTTTCTTT.

V and J are TRBV7-3 and TRBJ2-7, with 8 nucleotides matching TRBD1. CDR3 length equals 15 residues. The germline gives CDR1 SGHTA, CDR2 FQGTGA. J was trimmed by 6 bases and V by 1 base; bases with no gene match: 8. The CDR3 DNA follows: TGTGCCAGCAGCTTAAACTTTGGTGACAGGGGCGAGCAGTACTTC. It codes for CASSLNFGDRGEQYF.

J is TRBJ1-2 and V is TRBV6-1; 7 bases match TRBD1. The CDR3 extends over 12 amino acids. V shed 3 bases and J 8 bases; nucleotides not matched to a gene: 3. In germline, CDR1 is MNHNS, CDR2 SASEGT. In DNA, the CDR3 is TGTGCCAGCAGTGAGGGACAGAGAGGCTACACCTTC. Protein sequence: CASSEGQRGYTF.

The J gene is TRBJ2-7, the V gene TRBV5-4; 8 bases are shared with TRBD2. CDR1 SGHNT and CDR2 YYREEE come from the germline V gene (reference sequence). The V gene end was trimmed by 7 bases and the J gene end by 0 bases; junction bases not matched to a gene: 6. The CDR3 runs to 14 residues. Here the CDR3 reads CASRAGVSSYEQYF. In nucleotides, the CDR3 is TGTGCCAGCCGAGCGGGAGTGAGCTCCTACGAGCAGTACTTC.

The rearrangement joins TRBV5-6 to TRBJ1-1; no definite D call. The germline V gene has CDR1 SGHDT and CDR2 YYEEEE. V dropped 0 bases and J dropped 5 bases, with 8 bases sitting between them. The CDR3 loop spans 13 amino acids. In DNA, the CDR3 is TGTGCCAGCAGCTTGGGAGGGAGGACTGAAGCTTTCTTT. Amino acids: CASSLGGRTEAFF.

The chain couples TRBV7-9 to TRBJ2-1; no reliable D call. CDR1 SEHNR and CDR2 FQNEAQ come from the germline V gene (reference sequence). V shed 1 base and J shed 1 base, with 20 bases lying between them. The CDR3 extends over 19 amino acids. The CDR3 DNA reads as TGTGCCAGCAGCTTAGGAGCACGGGCGGAGTGGCGTTCCTACAATGAGCAGTTCTTC. Its protein product is CASSLGARAEWRSYNEQFF. The full variable domain, its missing parts supplied by reference TRBV7-9 and TRBJ2-1, is DTGVSQNPRHKITKRGQNVTFRCDPISEHNRLYWYRQTLGQGPEFLTYFQNEAQLEKSRLLSDRFSAERPKGSFSTLEIQRTEQGDSAMYLCASSLGARAEWRSYNEQFFGPGTRLTVL.

The chain recombines TRBV19 with TRBJ1-2, with TRBD1 identical over 9 bases. The trim removed 6 bases at V and 4 bases at J, leaving 12 bases unmatched. Germline loops: CDR1 LNHDA, CDR2 SQIVND (reference sequence). The CDR3 has 16 residues. In DNA, the CDR3 is TGTGCCAGTAGGACCGGGACAGGGTCGGGTCGCTATGGCTACACCTTC. Translation gives CASRTGTGSGRYGYTF.

The V call is TRBV30, the J call TRBJ2-3; D tentatively fits TRBD1 or TRBD2 (6 bases each). The CDR3 length is 14 residues. V was shortened by 3 bases and J by 6 bases, with 16 bases between the two germline ends. In germline, CDR1 is GTSNPN, CDR2 SVGIG (reference sequence). The CDR3 nucleotides are TGTGCCTGGAGACGAAGGGGGGCTTTGGATACGCAGTATTTT. Its protein is CAWRRRGALDTQYF.

The chain combines TRBV12-2 with TRBJ2-2; the table names TRBD2, a call not compared with the DNA. TRBV12-2 is reported as a pseudogene. The CDR3 sequence is 13 residues long. The CDR3 region has the DNA TGTGCAAGTCGCGCCGACTTCACCGGGGAGCTGTTTTTT. Its translation is CASRADFTGELFF.

The rearrangement uses TRBV18 and TRBJ1-1; D is perhaps TRBD1 (6 bases). The CDR3 is 14 amino acids. Per germline, CDR1 KGHSH and CDR2 LQKENI. Trimming took 5 bases from V and 5 from J, leaving 15 bases between them. The CDR3 sequence is CASSLNYRVTEAFF. In nucleotides, the CDR3 is TGTGCCAGCTCATTAAATTACAGGGTAACTGAAGCTTTCTTT.

V usage is TRBV7-8 and J usage is TRBJ2-2, with 12 positions matching TRBD2. This CDR3 is built from 16 residues. CDR1 and CDR2 from the germline V gene are SGHVS and FQNEAQ. Trimming cost V 5 bases and J 5 bases; bases outside gene matches: 6. CDR3 sequence: CASSPGLAGRTGELFF. In DNA, the CDR3 is TGTGCCAGCAGCCCAGGACTAGCGGGAAGGACCGGGGAGCTGTTTTTT. Using reference TRBV7-8 and TRBJ2-2 for the parts outside the CDR3, the full variable domain is GAGVSQSPRYKVAKRGQDVALRCDPISGHVSLFWYQQALGQGPEFLTYFQNEAQLDKSGLPSDRFFAERPEGSVSTLKIQRTQQEDSAVYLCASSPGLAGRTGELFFGEGSRLTVL.

The V and J genes are TRBV10-1 and TRBJ1-5, with D tentatively TRBD1 (5 bases). This CDR3 has 17 amino acids. Germline V gene data show CDR1 as WNHNN and CDR2 as SYGVQD (reference sequence). V was pared by 4 bases and J by 0 bases, with 16 bases between. The CDR3 is CASSAGRDGYSNQPQHF. CDR3 coding DNA: TGCGCCAGCAGTGCTGGGCGGGACGGATATAGCAATCAGCCCCAGCATTTT.

This chain uses TRBV10-2 with TRBJ2-1, with 9 bases aligning to TRBD2. The CDR3 consists of 13 residues. The germline CDR1 and CDR2 sequences are WSHSY and SAAADI. The trim removed 8 bases at V and 3 bases at J, leaving 2 bases unmatched. This CDR3 is CASFSGSYNEQFF. The DNA of the CDR3 is TGCGCCAGCTTTAGCGGGAGCTACAATGAGCAGTTCTTC.

This rearrangement joins TRBV5-1 to TRBJ2-7; 7 positions match TRBD2. Trimming took 4 bases from V and 1 from J; bases not matched to a gene: 11. From germline, CDR1 is SGHRS and CDR2 YFSETQ. The CDR3 runs to 16 residues. CDR3 region: CASSPPGRANSYEQYF. The CDR3 DNA reads TGCGCCAGCAGCCCGCCGGGGAGGGCCAATTCCTACGAGCAGTACTTC.

About this clone: Relative to the germline gene, one junction end is altered; a read error may explain this. The J gene is TRBJ1-5, the V gene TRBV28; 7 bases agree with TRBD1. The germline V gene encodes CDR1 MDHEN and CDR2 SYDVKM. This CDR3 is built from 11 residues. The CDR3 nucleotides are TGTGCCAGCAGTCGAGACAGGGCCCTAATTTTT. Translation: CASSRDRALIF.

V usage is TRBV30 and J usage is TRBJ2-5, with D possibly matching TRBD1 (6 bases). The V end was cut by 0 bases, the J end by 2 bases, with 13 bases between. The CDR3 loop spans 15 amino acids. Germline lookup yields CDR1 GTSNPN and CDR2 SVGIG (reference sequence). This CDR3 is CAWSVGTNTQETQYF. DNA of the CDR3: TGTGCCTGGAGTGTTGGGACAAACACTCAAGAGACCCAGTACTTC.

This chain links TRBV7-2 with TRBJ2-3; a weak D match, TRBD1 (5 bases). CDR3 size: 14 residues. The V end was cut by 4 bases, the J end by 4 bases, with 12 bases between. Germline V gene data show CDR1 as SGHTA and CDR2 as FQGNSA. The CDR3 here is CASSSNPGPDTQYF. For the CDR3, the DNA is TGTGCCAGCAGCTCTAATCCAGGGCCAGATACGCAGTATTTT. The whole variable domain, remainder taken from reference TRBV7-2 and TRBJ2-3, is GAGVSQSPSNKVTEKGKDVELRCDPISGHTALYWYRQSLGQGLEFLIYFQGNSAPDKSGLPSDRFSAERTGGSVSTLTIQRTQQEDSAVYLCASSSNPGPDTQYFGPGTRLTVL.

The chain joins TRBV7-9 to TRBJ1-4, with D uncertain. The CDR3 is 14 amino acids. Germline lookup yields CDR1 SEHNR and CDR2 FQNEAQ (reference sequence). The V and J ends lost 1 base and 3 bases respectively, with 6 bases between them. CDR3 amino acids: CASSLDGSNEKLFF. The CDR3 DNA reads as TGTGCCAGCAGCTTAGACGGATCTAATGAAAAACTGTTTTTT.

This clone was recorded once. Different DNA sequences within this sample yield the same CDR3. CDR3 region: CASSLGTGSSYEQYF. In nucleotides, the CDR3 is TGCGCCAGCAGCCTCGGGACAGGGAGCTCCTACGAGCAGTACTTC. The chain links TRBV5-1 to TRBJ2-7; 9 bases are a match to TRBD1. The CDR3 totals 15 residues. Germline V gene sequence: CDR1 SGHRS, CDR2 YFSETQ. V shed 4 bases, J shed 0 bases, and the junction held 5 bases outside the gene matches.

The chain employs TRBV27 and TRBJ1-2; 7 positions agree with TRBD1. With V trimmed by 6 bases and J by 2 bases, 9 bases remained unmatched. The CDR3 runs 15 residues. CDR1 and CDR2 (germline): MNHEY, SMNVEV (reference sequence). The CDR3 DNA reads TGTGCCAGCAGCTCATGGGCGGGACAGAACTATGGCTACACCTTC. This codes for CASSSWAGQNYGYTF.